Below, 27 T cell receptor beta chains from the same sample are listed, as sequenced in a study of regulatory T cells in long-lasting Graves disease. Sample time point: newly diagnosed GD, antithyroid drugs for less than 3 months. There was RNA extracted from PBMCs, and the TCR library was made from it. Libraries of TCR beta came from iRepertoire HTBI primers plus Arm-PCR of CDR3 regions. TCRdb reprocessed the multiplex PCR reads via MiXCR and lists one record per CDR3 protein. The table shows a few hundred thousand distinct CDR3 sequences, with approximately 12% occurring only once. This same sample was also part of a study on T cells in Graves' hyperthyroidism and ophthalmopathy.

Sequenced material: peripheral blood mononuclear cells (PBMCs), taken at new diagnosis, from a patient treated with antithyroid drugs. These TCRs come from a woman aged 18 to 35 with Graves disease.

This clonotype appeared a single time. A read error may be the cause here, since a much bigger clone is one base away. The chain links TRBV2 to TRBJ2-1; D is undetermined. The germline CDR1 and CDR2 sequences are SNHLY and FYNNEI. The CDR3 extends over 11 amino acids. Trimming cost V 7 bases and J 2 bases, with 3 bases left between them. DNA of the CDR3: TGTGCCAGCACCGCCTACAATGAGCAGTTCTTC. Protein: CASTAYNEQFF.

In this sample, this clonotype turned up many times. The genes are TRBV5-5 and TRBJ1-2; D not resolved. Trimming removed 4 bases from V and 6 bases from J, with 16 bases in between. The CDR3 is 14 amino acids. Germline loops: CDR1 SGHKS, CDR2 YYEKEE (reference sequence). As DNA, the CDR3 is TGTGCCAGCAGCATGGCTTGGGTCCTTCATGGCTACACCTTC. Its translation is CASSMAWVLHGYTF.

The rearrangement joins TRBV5-4 to TRBJ2-6; D is undetermined. CDR1 and CDR2 from the germline V gene are SGHNT and YYREEE (reference sequence). The V and J ends lost 0 bases and 0 bases respectively, with 10 bases between them. The CDR3 contains 17 residues. The CDR3 nucleotides read TGTGCCAGCAGCTTGGCGGAGACAAGCTCTGGGGCCAACGTCCTGACTTTC. It translates to CASSLAETSSGANVLTF.

This clonotype was seen at least ten times. This chain connects TRBV20-1 to TRBJ2-3; 10 bases match TRBD2. The length of the CDR3 is 15 residues. CDR1 is DFQATT, CDR2 SNEGSKA, per germline (reference sequence). The junction had 7 bases not matched to a gene; V was cut back by 4 bases and J by 3 bases. The CDR3 nucleotides read TGCAGTGCTACCCGAGCGGGGGGGCTTACAGATACGCAGTATTTT. This translates into CSATRAGGLTDTQYF.

This clonotype was detected a few times. A much larger clone differs by one base, so this may be a read error. This chain joins TRBV11-2 and TRBJ2-7; TRBD2 aligns across 11 bases. V shed 4 bases and J 3 bases; nucleotides not matched to a gene: 8. Germline-derived CDR1 and CDR2 are SGHAT and FQNNGV. The CDR3 runs to 16 residues. In DNA, the CDR3 is TGTGCCAGCAGCTCAGTAGCGGGAGGGCCGGTCTACGAGCAGTACTTC. Its protein product is CASSSVAGGPVYEQYF.

This clonotype was observed at least ten times. This sequence joins TRBV28 and TRBJ2-5; perhaps TRBD2 as D (5 bases). The length of the CDR3 is 13 residues. The germline V gene has CDR1 MDHEN and CDR2 SYDVKM. V was cut by 5 bases and J by 2 bases, with 9 bases left in between. The DNA for the CDR3 is TGTGCCAGCAGTCCCCGGGGTCAAGAGACCCAGTACTTC. The encoded protein is CASSPRGQETQYF.

This clonotype appeared many times. V and J are TRBV4-2 and TRBJ2-1; no definite D call. V was shortened by 0 bases and J by 12 bases, with 18 bases between the two germline ends. The CDR3 consists of 15 residues. Per the germline V gene, CDR1 is LGHNA and CDR2 is YNFKEQ. CDR3 region: CASSQDIGPRQRQFF. The CDR3, as DNA: TGTGCCAGCAGCCAAGATATAGGGCCACGCCAGAGGCAGTTCTTC.

The V call is TRBV6-5, the J call TRBJ2-1, with 10 bases aligning to TRBD2. Germline assignment: CDR1 MNHEY and CDR2 SVGAGI. The V gene end was trimmed by 2 bases and the J gene end by 0 bases; junction bases not matched to a gene: 7. CDR3 length: 18 amino acids. CDR3 region: CASSYLGASGSSYNEQFF. Written as DNA, the CDR3 is TGTGCCAGCAGTTACCTCGGGGCTAGCGGGAGCTCCTACAATGAGCAGTTCTTC.

This clonotype came up many times. J is TRBJ1-1 and V is TRBV20-1, with D possibly being TRBD1 (6 bases). Looked up from germline, CDR1 is DFQATT and CDR2 is SNEGSKA (reference sequence). Trimming left V 6 bases short and J 0 bases short, with 11 bases between. The CDR3 has 13 amino acids. In DNA, the CDR3 is TGCAGTGCCCGGGGGGACATGAACACTGAAGCTTTCTTT. This translates into CSARGDMNTEAFF.

This clonotype was observed at least ten times. J is TRBJ2-3 and V is TRBV20-1; TRBD2 agrees at 7 bases. This CDR3 is 13 amino acids long. Germline CDR1 is DFQATT and CDR2 is SNEGSKA (reference sequence). V lost 5 bases, J lost 2 bases, and 4 bases stayed unmatched. The DNA for the CDR3 is TGCAGTGCTGAGGCGGGGGACACAGATACGCAGTATTTT. Translated, it gives CSAEAGDTDTQYF.

For this clonotype: With a much larger clone just one base away, this may be a read error. The chain recombines TRBV7-2 with TRBJ2-1, with 10 bases lining up with TRBD2. The CDR3 is 18 residues long. V lost 1 base to trimming and J lost 10 bases; unmatched junction nucleotides: 16. Germline V gene sequence: CDR1 SGHTA, CDR2 FQGNSA. The CDR3 DNA reads TGTGCCAGCAGCTTAGTCTCTAGCGGGGGTGGGGGTTACTACGAGCAGTTCTTC. This codes for CASSLVSSGGGGYYEQFF.

This clonotype was counted at least ten times. This chain uses TRBV7-9 with TRBJ2-1; tentative D call: TRBD1 (6 bases). The CDR3 is 15 amino acids. Trimming stripped 5 bases from V and 4 bases from J, with 15 bases between. The V gene's germline CDR1 is SEHNR and CDR2 FQNEAQ (reference sequence). DNA for the CDR3: TGTGCCAGCAGCCTAAGAGGACAGAAGTACAATGAGCAGTTCTTC. Translating it yields CASSLRGQKYNEQFF.

This clonotype showed up just a few times. The V call is TRBV4-2, the J call TRBJ1-5; D may be TRBD1 (6 bases). The V and J ends lost 1 base and 0 bases respectively, with 16 bases between them. Per germline, CDR1 LGHNA and CDR2 YNFKEQ. CDR3 length: 18 residues. The CDR3 DNA follows: TGTGCCAGCAGCCAAGTCTCAGGACAGCTTTATAGCAATCAGCCCCAGCATTTT. It yields the protein CASSQVSGQLYSNQPQHF.

At least ten counts were recorded for this clonotype. V and J are TRBV7-3 and TRBJ1-1; D not resolved. This CDR3 comprises 15 residues. Trimming took off 4 bases at V and 0 bases at J, with 12 bases between the two ends. Germline V CDR1 and CDR2: SGHTA, FQGTGA. CDR3: CASSSDRGMNTEAFF. CDR3 coding DNA: TGTGCCAGCAGCTCGGACCGAGGCATGAACACTGAAGCTTTCTTT.

In its sample, this clonotype was seen many times. This sequence joins TRBV12-3 or TRBV12-4 and TRBJ1-2; D gene uncertain. V lost 7 bases and J 3 bases, leaving 12 bases between the germline ends. CDR3 size: 13 residues. CDR3 protein: CASNLGSYYGYTF. CDR3 nucleotide sequence: TGTGCCAGCAACCTCGGGAGCTACTATGGCTACACCTTC.

This clonotype was counted ten times or more. The rearrangement links TRBV3-1 to TRBJ2-1; possibly TRBD1 or TRBD2 for D (5 bases each). V lost 4 bases and J 8 bases, leaving 15 bases between the germline ends. The CDR3 totals 14 residues. Germline V lookup: CDR1 LGHDT, CDR2 YNNKEL (reference sequence). The CDR3 nucleotides are TGTGCCAGCAGCCTGGGACCTCTGAGCCATGAGCAGTTCTTC. This translates into CASSLGPLSHEQFF.

This clonotype was detected ten times or more. The rearrangement joins TRBV12-3 or TRBV12-4 to TRBJ2-7, with D possibly matching TRBD1 (5 bases). The CDR3 has 13 amino acids. Trimming took 6 bases from V and 2 from J, leaving 11 bases between them. CDR3 in amino acids: CASRAGRTYEQYF. The CDR3 DNA reads TGTGCCAGCAGGGCAGGGCGGACCTACGAGCAGTACTTC.

This clonotype was counted ten times or more. The CDR3 bases are TGCGCCAGCAGCCAAGACGAGCTCCTAGCAGGGGAGCAGTACGTC. Translated: CASSQDELLAGEQYV. The chain couples TRBV4-1 to TRBJ2-7; D assignment may be TRBD1 or TRBD2 (5 bases each). Trimming stripped 0 bases from V and 7 bases from J, with 16 bases between. In germline, CDR1 is MGHRA, CDR2 YSYEKL. The CDR3 is made up of 15 amino acids.

This clonotype showed up just a few times. The rearrangement joins TRBV19 to TRBJ2-7; TRBD2 matches at 8 bases. Germline values: CDR1 LNHDA, CDR2 SQIVND (reference sequence). The CDR3 runs to 14 residues. After removal of 3 bases from V and 4 bases from J, the junction contained 5 bases not matched to a gene. The chain's CDR3 is CASSIAGGVYEQYF. CDR3 nucleotide sequence: TGTGCCAGTAGTATCGCGGGGGGCGTATACGAGCAGTACTTC.

CDR3 amino acids: CASSLIGGEKLFF. The CDR3 DNA follows: TGTGCCAGCAGCTTAATTGGGGGAGAAAAACTGTTTTTT. The V call is TRBV7-9, the J call TRBJ1-4; possible D gene TRBD1, 5 bases. Germline CDR1 reads SEHNR; CDR2 reads FQNEAQ (reference sequence). This CDR3 has 13 residues. V was trimmed by 2 bases and J by 8 bases, leaving 9 bases between them.

This clonotype was counted many times. The chain recombines TRBV6-2 or TRBV6-3 with TRBJ1-4, with no clear D. CDR1 is MNHEY and CDR2 is SVGEGT in the germline V gene. This CDR3 is 15 amino acids long. Deletions cut 0 bases from V and 7 bases from J, with 12 bases between. Here the CDR3 DNA reads TGTGCCAGCAGTTACTCGGCGGGAATTAGTGAAAAACTGTTTTTT. It specifies CASSYSAGISEKLFF.

This clonotype was counted a few times. The chain links TRBV5-1 to TRBJ2-2; tentative D call: TRBD2 (6 bases). Between the trimmed V and J ends, which lost 2 bases and 4 bases, there was a span of 15 bases. The CDR3 loop spans 16 amino acids. CDR1 is SGHRS and CDR2 is YFSETQ in the germline V gene. The CDR3 protein is CASSFAGPLLTGELFF. For the CDR3, the DNA is TGCGCCAGCAGCTTCGCGGGACCTCTGCTCACCGGGGAGCTGTTTTTT.

This clonotype was found a few times. The rearrangement joins TRBV6-1 to TRBJ1-1; D not certain. Per the germline V gene, CDR1 is MNHNS and CDR2 is SASEGT. Between the trimmed V and J ends, which lost 7 bases and 3 bases, there was a span of 24 bases. The CDR3 consists of 17 residues. CDR3 protein: CASISTPMSDVHTEAFF. Written as DNA, the CDR3 is TGTGCCAGCATCTCAACCCCTATGTCAGACGTGCACACTGAAGCTTTCTTT.

This chain joins TRBV20-1 and TRBJ2-1, with 8 bases matching TRBD1. The V gene's germline CDR1 is DFQATT and CDR2 SNEGSKA (reference sequence). V trimming: 3 bases; J trimming: 8 bases; junction bases outside the gene matches: 15. This CDR3 contains 16 residues. CDR3 residues: CSASSSDRAVFDEQFF. The DNA of the CDR3 is TGCAGTGCTAGTTCCTCGGACAGGGCGGTCTTCGATGAGCAGTTCTTC.

For this clonotype: This may stem from a read error, because a much larger clone lies one nucleotide away. The chain uses TRBV7-9 and TRBJ1-1, with TRBD1 identical over 10 bases. This CDR3 spans 15 amino acids. V was clipped by 5 bases and J by 0 bases; unmatched bases: 3. CDR1 and CDR2 from the germline V gene are SEHNR and FQNEAQ (reference sequence). The CDR3 spells CASSEGQGMNTEAFF. In DNA, the CDR3 is TGTGCCAGCAGCGAGGGACAGGGGATGAACACTGAAGCTTTCTTT.

This clonotype was seen repeatedly, ten times or more. V and J are TRBV7-9 and TRBJ2-7, with D perhaps matching TRBD2 (5 bases). In germline, CDR1 is SEHNR, CDR2 FQNEAQ (reference sequence). This CDR3 contains 12 residues. V dropped 5 bases and J dropped 4 bases, with 9 bases sitting between them. CDR3 DNA: TGTGCCAGCAGCAGTAGCGCGTACGAGCAGTACTTC. It codes for CASSSSAYEQYF.

This sequence joins TRBV7-2 and TRBJ1-2, with D maybe TRBD1 (6 bases). CDR3 size: 18 residues. Trimming shortened V by 4 bases and J by 0 bases, and 21 bases separated the two germline ends. In germline, CDR1 is SGHTA, CDR2 FQGNSA. In DNA form, the CDR3 reads TGTGCCAGCAGCTCCCCAGGGGATCTTATGCCAGCTAACTATGGCTACACCTTC. Protein: CASSSPGDLMPANYGYTF.